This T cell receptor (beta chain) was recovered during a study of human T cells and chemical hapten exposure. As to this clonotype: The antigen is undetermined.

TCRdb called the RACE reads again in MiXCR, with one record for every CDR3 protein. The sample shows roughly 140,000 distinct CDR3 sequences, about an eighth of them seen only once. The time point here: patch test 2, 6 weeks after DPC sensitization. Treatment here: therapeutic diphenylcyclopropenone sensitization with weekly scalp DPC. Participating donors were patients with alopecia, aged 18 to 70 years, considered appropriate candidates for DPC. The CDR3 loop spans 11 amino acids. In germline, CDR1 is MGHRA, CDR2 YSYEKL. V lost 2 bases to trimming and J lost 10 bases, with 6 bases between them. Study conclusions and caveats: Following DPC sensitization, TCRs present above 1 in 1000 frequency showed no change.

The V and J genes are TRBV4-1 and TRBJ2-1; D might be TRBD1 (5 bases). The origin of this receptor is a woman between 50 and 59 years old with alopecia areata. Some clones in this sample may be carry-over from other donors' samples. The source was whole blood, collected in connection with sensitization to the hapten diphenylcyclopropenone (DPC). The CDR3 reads CASSQKGEQFF. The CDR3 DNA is TGCGCCAGCAGCCAAAAGGGGGAGCAGTTCTTC.